The entry below gives a single T cell receptor beta chain sequence along with its context. CDR3 length equals 13 residues. Trimming removed 3 bases from V and 10 bases from J, with 16 bases in between. Germline values: CDR1 SGHRS, CDR2 YFSETQ. These data are taken from a study of ipilimumab plus nivolumab after autologous stem cell transplantation. Method: immunoSEQ multiplex PCR; TCRdb's copy keeps in-frame clones and lacks some. The sample contains about 21,000 clones, about three quarters of which appear only once. The J gene is TRBJ1-2, the V gene TRBV5-1; D is uncertain. Sample: PBMCs, taken in a trial of ipilimumab plus nivolumab as post-transplant consolidation. The sequence came from a male donor with diffuse large B-cell lymphoma. The CDR3 DNA is TGCGCCAGCAGCTCCACCAACTCGGCCGTCTACACCTTC. Translated: CASSSTNSAVYTF.